The clone carrying this T cell receptor (beta chain) has just one count. The antigen is not known. The data originate from a study of OX40 agonist ivuxolimab in advanced cancers. As for the study in general: Given to patients was ivuxolimab, an agonistic anti-OX40 (CD134) antibody. Findings and limits, study-wide: At 0.1 to 3.0 mg/kg, CD4+ and CD8+ blood T cells expanded clonally by week 6. Among expanded peripheral T cells, antigen specificity went undetermined.

Sampling times: baseline, cycle 4 day 1, cycle 7 day 1. The ends were cut back, 7 bases at V and 6 bases at J, with 15 bases in the middle. CDR3 length: 13 amino acids. The germline gives CDR1 MNHNS, CDR2 SASEGT. The data were produced by immunoSEQ multiplex PCR, yet TCRdb's version contains in-frame clones alone and is incomplete. The sample lists around 50,000 clones, approximately 89% occurring once. Here the sequenced sample was CD4+ or CD8+ T cells sorted from blood, taken in a trial of the OX40 agonist ivuxolimab. The chain combines TRBV6-1 with TRBJ1-2; TRBD1 might be the D (5 bases). The origin of this receptor is an adult with an advanced solid tumor such as melanoma, head and neck, liver or kidney cancer. The CDR3 DNA reads as TGTGCCAGCACCCGAGGATGGGGCGATGGCTACACCTTC. Protein sequence: CASTRGWGDGYTF.